The 4 T cell receptor beta chains given below trace back to one sample, sequenced in a study of shared clonotypes between healthy human individuals. Positive CCR7 selection of CD45RO-negative cells yielded the naive CD8 cells, and terminally differentiated effector memory CD45RA+ cells were excluded. Repertoires were generated with immunoSEQ multiplex PCR, while TCRdb's copy carries only in-frame clones and drops some. This sample has fewer than 800,000 clones, with about 92% found just once. The material sequenced was naive CD8+ T cells sorted from blood. The receptors originated from a young man in good health.

The V gene is TRBV5-1, the J gene TRBJ1-1; D is undetermined. Trimming pared 5 bases from V and 7 bases from J, leaving 27 bases between. The V gene's germline CDR1 is SGHRS and CDR2 YFSETQ. CDR3 length equals 17 residues. Here the CDR3 reads CASSFYTEWTLNYEAFF. The CDR3 DNA sequence: TGCGCCAGCAGTTTCTACACCGAATGGACTTTAAATTATGAAGCTTTCTTT.

The CDR3 protein is CASSPLGQTNTGELFF. The CDR3 DNA is TGTGCCAGCAGCCCACTGGGACAAACGAACACCGGGGAGCTGTTTTTT. This sequence joins TRBV9 and TRBJ2-2; TRBD1 might be the D (6 bases). The CDR3 spans 16 residues. V was trimmed by 4 bases and J by 0 bases, leaving 13 bases between them. Germline CDR1 is SGDLS and CDR2 is YYNGEE.

V usage is TRBV27 and J usage is TRBJ2-1; TRBD1 agrees at 12 bases. This CDR3 is 15 amino acids long. Germline V gene data show CDR1 as MNHEY and CDR2 as SMNVEV (reference sequence). J lost 9 bases, V lost 5 bases, and 8 bases had no gene match. CDR3 residues: CASSPGTGGSAEQFF. The CDR3 DNA sequence: TGTGCCAGCAGTCCAGGGACAGGGGGCTCAGCTGAGCAGTTCTTC.

This chain links TRBV27 with TRBJ2-1; 7 bases match TRBD2. Germline-derived CDR1 and CDR2 are MNHEY and SMNVEV (reference sequence). CDR3 size: 15 residues. V was clipped by 2 bases and J by 8 bases; unmatched bases: 9. CDR3 region: CASSLVREIQDEQFF. As DNA, the CDR3 is TGTGCCAGCAGTTTAGTGCGGGAGATTCAGGATGAGCAGTTCTTC.